At least ten counts were recorded for the clone carrying this TCR beta chain. This sample stems from a study of T cells in Graves' hyperthyroidism and ophthalmopathy. There were TCR beta CDR3 regions amplified from RNA transcripts. The study used the HTBI primer set for a first-round RT-PCR of the TCR CDR3. Each CDR3 protein is one row after TCRdb ran MiXCR on the multiplex PCR reads. The sample lists around 340,000 distinct CDR3 sequences; roughly 17% were seen once. The junction had 5 bases not matched to a gene; V was cut back by 2 bases and J by 0 bases. Germline CDR1 ENHRY, CDR2 SYGVKD. This CDR3 region has 16 residues. Hyperthyroidism, newly diagnosed and lasting under 2 months, affected patients aged 18 to 65. Diagnoses were made from clinical symptoms, serum measures (thyroxine and TRAb), thyroid ultrasound and orbital computed tomography. Isolation of PBMCs was performed on about 9.9 ml fresh peripheral blood.

The chain carries TRBV10-3 and TRBJ1-1; 8 nucleotides line up with TRBD1. This clonotype was obtained from a man aged 25-40 years with Graves' hyperthyroidism. Sequencing was carried out using blood. CDR3 sequence reads: CAISEQSGGLNTEAFF. DNA for the CDR3: TGTGCCATCAGTGAGCAGTCAGGGGGCTTGAACACTGAAGCTTTCTTT.